The next 2 T cell receptor beta chains were all read from a single sample in a study of blood T cell repertoires in COVID-19. Clones were read by immunoSEQ multiplex PCR, and TCRdb kept only the in-frame ones, dropping some. The profile shows about 110,000 clones, approximately 90% of them singletons. Sequenced: peripheral blood. Receptor source: a human donor in a cohort sampled during active COVID-19.

CDR3 sequence: CASSIEGLWTGTNYGYTF. CDR3 DNA: TGTGCCAGTAGTATAGAAGGCTTGTGGACAGGAACTAACTATGGCTACACCTTC. The chain joins TRBV19 to TRBJ1-2; TRBD1 matches at 7 bases. V dropped 0 bases and J dropped 0; count of bases not matched to a gene: 10. This CDR3 region has 18 residues. Germline-derived CDR1 and CDR2 are LNHDA and SQIVND (reference sequence). Complete variable domain (other parts from reference TRBV19 and TRBJ1-2): DGGITQSPKYLFRKEGQNVTLSCEQNLNHDAMYWYRQDPGQGLRLIYYSQIVNDFQKGDIAEGYSVSREKKESFPLTVTSAQKNPTAFYLCASSIEGLWTGTNYGYTFGSGTRLTVV.

This sequence joins TRBV5-1 and TRBJ2-5, with 9 bases fitting TRBD1. The germline V gene has CDR1 SGHRS and CDR2 YFSETQ. This CDR3 has 14 residues. V was pared by 5 bases and J by 5 bases, with 7 bases of the junction left unmatched. Written as DNA, the CDR3 is TGCGCCAGCAGGCTAGGGACAGGGACGGAGACCCAGTACTTC. This translates into CASRLGTGTETQYF.